There are many counts of the clone carrying this T cell receptor (beta chain). Its antigen is unidentified. A single record per CDR3 protein comes from TCRdb applying MiXCR to the 5' RACE reads. The data contain some 110,000 distinct CDR3 sequences, roughly 7.2% of them singletons. Germline lookup yields CDR1 MNHEY and CDR2 SVGEGT. Trimming cost V 6 bases and J 5 bases; bases outside gene matches: 8. The CDR3 is 15 amino acids. The data are from a study of T cells after yellow fever vaccination. Whole-study results and caveats: Only a small proportion of the clonotypes turned up in both the CD4 and the CD8 compartments, likely arising from convergent recombination.

This specimen was CD4+ T cells sorted from PBMCs, taken about 41 days after the first yellow fever vaccination. This clonotype was obtained from a man younger than 35 who received the YFV17D yellow fever vaccine. The rearrangement links TRBV6-2 or TRBV6-3 to TRBJ1-5, with 9 bases aligning to TRBD1. The DNA for the CDR3 is TGTGCCAGCAGACCTCGGGGACAGGGCTATCAGCCCCAGCATTTT. Protein product: CASRPRGQGYQPQHF.